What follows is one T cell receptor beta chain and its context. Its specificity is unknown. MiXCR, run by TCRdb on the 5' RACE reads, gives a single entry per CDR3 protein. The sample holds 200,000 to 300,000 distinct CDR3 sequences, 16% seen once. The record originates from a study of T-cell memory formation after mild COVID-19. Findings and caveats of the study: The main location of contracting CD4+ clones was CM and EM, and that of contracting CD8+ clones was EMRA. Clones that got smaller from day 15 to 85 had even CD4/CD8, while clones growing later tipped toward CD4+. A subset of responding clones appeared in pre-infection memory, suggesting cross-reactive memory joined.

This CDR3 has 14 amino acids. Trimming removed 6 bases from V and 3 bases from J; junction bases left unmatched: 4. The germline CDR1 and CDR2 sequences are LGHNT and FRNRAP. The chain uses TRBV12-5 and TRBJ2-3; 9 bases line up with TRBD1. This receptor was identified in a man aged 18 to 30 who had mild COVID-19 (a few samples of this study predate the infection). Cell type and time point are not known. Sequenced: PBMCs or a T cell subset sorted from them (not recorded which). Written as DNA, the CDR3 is TGTGCTAGTGGAAGACAGGGGGTGACAGATACGCAGTATTTT. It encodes CASGRQGVTDTQYF.